This TCR beta chain was documented in a study of PD-L1 blockade in urothelial cancer. Study in general: Males with urothelial cancer arising in the bladder constituted most of the roughly 30 patients. Tumor samples had a median of approximately 1,400 T cells. Anywhere from 0 to 3 prior chemotherapy regimens had been received by patients.

Study-wide points: Sampling consisted of one FFPE tumor specimen per patient, not taken right before treatment.

Method: immunoSEQ multiplex PCR; TCRdb's copy keeps in-frame clones and lacks some. The table has more than 35,000 clones, roughly 36% seen once. This CDR3 comprises 14 residues. Germline V gene sequence: CDR1 SGHRS, CDR2 YFSETQ. Trimming left V 0 bases short and J 3 bases short, with 9 bases between. As to this clone: As yet, its antigen is unknown.

This chain connects TRBV5-1 to TRBJ2-5, with D possibly being TRBD2 (6 bases). Material: tumor tissue, obtained before atezolizumab (anti-PD-L1) treatment. This clonotype was sampled from a man aged 55 to 69 with urothelial cancer. This CDR3 is CASSLVSGKETQYF. CDR3 DNA sequence: TGCGCCAGCAGCTTGGTTAGCGGTAAAGAGACCCAGTACTTC.